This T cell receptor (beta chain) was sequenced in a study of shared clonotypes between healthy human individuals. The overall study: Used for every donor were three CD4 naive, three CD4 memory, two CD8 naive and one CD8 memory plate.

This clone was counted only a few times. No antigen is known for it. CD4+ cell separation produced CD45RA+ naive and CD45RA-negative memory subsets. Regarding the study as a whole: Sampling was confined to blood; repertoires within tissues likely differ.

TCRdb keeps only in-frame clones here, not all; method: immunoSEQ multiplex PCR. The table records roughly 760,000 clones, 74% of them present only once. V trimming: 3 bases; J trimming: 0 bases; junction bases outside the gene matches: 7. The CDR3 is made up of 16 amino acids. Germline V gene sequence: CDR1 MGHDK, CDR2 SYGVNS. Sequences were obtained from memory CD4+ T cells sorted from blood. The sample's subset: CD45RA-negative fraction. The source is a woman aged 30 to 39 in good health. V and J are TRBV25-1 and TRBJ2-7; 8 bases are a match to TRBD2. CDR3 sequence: CASSDPGTSNSYEQYF. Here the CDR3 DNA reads TGTGCCAGCAGTGACCCCGGGACTAGTAACTCCTACGAGCAGTACTTC.